One sample yielded the 8 T cell receptor beta chains listed below, sequenced in a study of blood T cell repertoires in COVID-19. The method was immunoSEQ multiplex PCR; TCRdb's version includes in-frame clones alone and lacks a portion of them. The repertoire holds under 200,000 clones, around four fifths seen once, with about 4.9% in the top ten. The sequenced sample was peripheral blood. The receptor set was obtained from a woman in her twenties or thirties with acute or convalescent COVID-19.

The gene calls are TRBV27 and TRBJ1-5; 7 positions agree with TRBD1. V dropped 7 bases and J dropped 9; count of bases not matched to a gene: 18. CDR1 MNHEY and CDR2 SMNVEV come from the germline V gene (reference sequence). The CDR3 runs 16 residues. The CDR3 sequence: CASNIDRARRGGPQHF. In DNA form, the CDR3 reads TGTGCCAGCAATATCGACAGGGCCCGGCGAGGCGGGCCCCAGCATTTT.

The chain uses TRBV7-2 and TRBJ2-1; no firm D call. Germline CDR1 reads SGHTA; CDR2 reads FQGNSA. The CDR3 extends over 14 amino acids. V was trimmed by 3 bases and J by 0 bases, leaving 6 bases between them. CDR3 coding DNA: TGTGCCAGCAGCTTCGGTAACTCCTACAATGAGCAGTTCTTC. This translates into CASSFGNSYNEQFF.

V and J are TRBV28 and TRBJ1-5, with TRBD1 as a possible D gene (6 bases). Trimming took off 3 bases at V and 7 bases at J, with 19 bases between the two ends. Germline V lookup: CDR1 MDHEN, CDR2 SYDVKM. The CDR3 sequence is 16 residues long. CDR3 loop: CASSFPGAGVRQPQHF. Here the CDR3 DNA reads TGTGCCAGCAGTTTCCCCGGGGCAGGGGTAAGACAGCCCCAGCATTTT.

The DNA for the CDR3 is TGCGCCAGCAGCTTGACAGGGGGCACTGAAGCTTTCTTT. It yields the protein CASSLTGGTEAFF. This rearrangement joins TRBV5-1 to TRBJ1-1, with 8 bases fitting TRBD1. The CDR3 runs to 13 residues. The V gene's germline CDR1 is SGHRS and CDR2 YFSETQ. V shed 1 base, J shed 4 bases, and the junction held 0 bases outside the gene matches.

The J gene is TRBJ1-1, the V gene TRBV13; D not resolved. Deletions cut 5 bases from V and 11 bases from J, with 18 bases between. Germline V gene lookup returns CDR1 PRHDT and CDR2 FYEKMQ (reference sequence). The CDR3 totals 13 residues. The CDR3 bases are TGTGCCAGCAGCCAGCAAACTAGCCTTAGGGCTTTCTTT. This encodes CASSQQTSLRAFF.

The CDR3 reads CASSFEQGGIRGYTF. In nucleotides, the CDR3 is TGTGCCAGCAGTTTTGAGCAGGGGGGAATCCGGGGCTACACCTTC. This chain links TRBV27 with TRBJ1-2; TRBD1 aligns across 7 bases. Trimming took 3 bases from V and 8 from J; bases not matched to a gene: 12. Germline CDR1 MNHEY, CDR2 SMNVEV (reference sequence). CDR3 length equals 15 residues.

The rearrangement links TRBV7-3 to TRBJ1-2, with 8 positions matching TRBD1. Germline CDR1 reads SGHTA; CDR2 reads FQGTGA. The CDR3 has 13 amino acids. V trimming: 3 bases; J trimming: 6 bases; junction bases outside the gene matches: 3. Written as DNA, the CDR3 is TGTGCCAGCAGCTTTCTACAGGGGGATGGCTACACCTTC. Protein: CASSFLQGDGYTF.

The J gene is TRBJ1-3, the V gene TRBV5-1; 7 bases map to TRBD1. V dropped 4 bases and J dropped 0; count of bases not matched to a gene: 7. Germline V lookup: CDR1 SGHRS, CDR2 YFSETQ. The CDR3 runs to 16 residues. The CDR3 nucleotides are TGCGCCAGCAGCCCCCTAGGGGGCCGCTCTGGAAACACCATATATTTT. It encodes CASSPLGGRSGNTIYF.